The next 27 T cell receptor beta chains were all read from a single sample in a study of vaccination effects on CD4 cells after COVID-19. The antigens of these receptors remain unknown. The data were produced by immunoSEQ multiplex PCR, yet TCRdb's version contains in-frame clones alone and is incomplete. The repertoire holds under 80,000 clones, 73% seen once, with around 5% in the top ten. ViraFEST assay sequencing came after antigen-specific CD4+ T cells were expanded with viral peptide pools. At the end of 10 days of culture, CD4+ T cells were isolated. This person's SARS-CoV-2 infection, confirmed by PCR, occurred between March and December 2020. The input for sequencing was CD4+ T cells from PBMCs cultured with HIV peptides, taken before COVID-19 vaccination. Subset: HIV-1 Nef peptide pool negative control/reference culture. Source of these receptors: a human donor who had a prior SARS-CoV-2 infection.

This clone has just a few counts. The chain has TRBV5-6 and TRBJ2-5; 7 positions agree with TRBD2. Germline CDR1 reads SGHDT; CDR2 reads YYEEEE. The CDR3 loop spans 15 amino acids. Trimming removed 1 base from V and 4 bases from J; junction bases left unmatched: 7. The CDR3 loop is CASSLRLAAPETQYF. CDR3 nucleotide sequence: TGTGCCAGCAGCTTGCGGCTAGCGGCCCCAGAGACCCAGTACTTC. The full variable domain, in which reference TRBV5-6 and TRBJ2-5 provide the parts outside the CDR3, is DAGVTQSPTHLIKTRGQQVTLRCSPKSGHDTVSWYQQALGQGPQFIFQYYEEEERQRGNFPDRFSGHQFPNYSSELNVNALLLGDSALYLCASSLRLAAPETQYFGPGTRLLVL.

The CDR3 protein is CASSELLDDEAFF. Written as DNA, the CDR3 is TGTGCCAGCAGTGAGCTGCTCGATGATGAAGCTTTCTTT. The chain joins TRBV6-1 to TRBJ1-1; D not certain. This CDR3 region has 13 residues. Per germline, CDR1 MNHNS and CDR2 SASEGT. With 3 bases removed from V and 7 bases from J, the gap between germline ends came to 12 bases.

This clone was counted a single time. The chain couples TRBV19 to TRBJ2-3; D is perhaps TRBD1 (5 bases). The CDR3 loop spans 13 amino acids. The germline V gene has CDR1 LNHDA and CDR2 SQIVND (reference sequence). With 3 bases removed from V and 9 bases from J, the gap between germline ends came to 13 bases. The CDR3 DNA sequence: TGTGCCAGTAGTATGCTGGACACTTCGACGCAGTATTTT. Protein: CASSMLDTSTQYF.

The V and J genes are TRBV18 and TRBJ1-1, with TRBD1 identical over 10 bases. Germline loops: CDR1 KGHSH, CDR2 LQKENI. V trimming: 6 bases; J trimming: 9 bases; junction bases outside the gene matches: 7. The CDR3 runs to 13 residues. The CDR3 region has the DNA TGTGCCAGCTCCGACCGGGACAGGGGACAAGCTTTCTTT. This sequence encodes CASSDRDRGQAFF.

The chain uses TRBV6-5 and TRBJ1-6, with a possible D match to TRBD1 (5 bases). CDR1 is MNHEY, CDR2 SVGAGI, per germline. The CDR3 has 12 residues. V shed 6 bases and J shed 8 bases, with 8 bases lying between them. The CDR3 DNA reads as TGTGCCAGCAGGTCACAGGATTCACCCCTCCACTTT. As protein: CASRSQDSPLHF.

The chain combines TRBV9 with TRBJ2-1; D unresolved. Germline V gives CDR1 SGDLS, CDR2 YYNGEE. V was trimmed by 1 base and J by 0 bases, leaving 8 bases between them. CDR3 length: 15 residues. CDR3 DNA: TGTGCCAGCAGCGTAATGGCGAGCTCCTACAATGAGCAGTTCTTC. It translates to CASSVMASSYNEQFF.

This clone was seen more than once but under ten times. The CDR3 DNA reads TGTGCCAGCAGCCAACCAGGGGACTCTGGGGCCAACGTCCTGACTTTC. This translates into CASSQPGDSGANVLTF. This chain connects TRBV14 to TRBJ2-6, with D possibly TRBD1 on 6 matching bases. Germline assignment: CDR1 SGHDN and CDR2 FVKESK. The CDR3 is made up of 16 amino acids. Trimming cost V 2 bases and J 0 bases, with 8 bases left between them.

V usage is TRBV18 and J usage is TRBJ1-4, with D perhaps matching TRBD1 (6 bases). Looked up from germline, CDR1 is KGHSH and CDR2 is LQKENI. This CDR3 is built from 15 residues. V was shortened by 3 bases and J by 8 bases, with 16 bases between the two germline ends. The CDR3 protein is CASSPYGGLREKLFF. CDR3 bases: TGTGCCAGCTCACCGTACGGGGGGCTAAGGGAAAAACTGTTTTTT.

This clone appeared a few times. This sequence joins TRBV7-2 and TRBJ2-1; 12 bases line up with TRBD2. J lost 8 bases, V lost 4 bases, and 6 bases had no gene match. The CDR3 extends over 15 amino acids. The germline CDR1 and CDR2 sequences are SGHTA and FQGNSA. The CDR3 DNA reads as TGTGCCAGCAGCTATCTAGCGGGAGGGCCTCATGAGCAGTTCTTC. It codes for CASSYLAGGPHEQFF.

This clone is a singleton in its sample. This chain connects TRBV30 to TRBJ2-2, with 8 bases fitting TRBD2. The junction had 5 bases not matched to a gene; V was cut back by 4 bases and J by 1 base. Germline lookup yields CDR1 GTSNPN and CDR2 SVGIG (reference sequence). This CDR3 comprises 15 residues. CDR3 in DNA: TGTGCCTGGAACACGGGAGGGGTGAACACCGGGGAGCTGTTTTTT. It codes for CAWNTGGVNTGELFF.

The chain combines TRBV12-3 or TRBV12-4 with TRBJ1-1; D gene uncertain. CDR3 size: 13 residues. The V and J ends lost 6 bases and 2 bases respectively, with 10 bases between them. The CDR3 coding sequence is TGTGCCAGCAGGTACGACGGAAACACTGAAGCTTTCTTT. Translation gives CASRYDGNTEAFF.

The chain couples TRBV3-1 (or the pseudogene TRBV3-2) to TRBJ2-5; 8 bases align to TRBD2. The V gene end was trimmed by 0 bases and the J gene end by 9 bases; junction bases not matched to a gene: 9. Germline CDR1 reads LGHDT; CDR2 reads YNNKEL (reference sequence). This CDR3 region has 15 residues. The CDR3 spells CASSQEYRGGGSQYF. The DNA of the CDR3 is TGTGCCAGCAGCCAAGAATATCGGGGGGGAGGTTCCCAGTACTTC.

V usage is TRBV11-3 and J usage is TRBJ2-1; 9 nucleotides match TRBD2. Trimming removed 5 bases from V and 9 bases from J; junction bases left unmatched: 14. Germline V gene data show CDR1 as SGHNT and CDR2 as YENEEA. CDR3 size: 16 residues. In nucleotides, the CDR3 is TGTGCCAGCAGCCCCTCGTCAATAGCGGGAGTAGGTGAGCAGTTCTTC. Translated: CASSPSSIAGVGEQFF.

This sequence joins TRBV21-1 and TRBJ2-6; the table gives TRBD2 as D, unverified against the DNA. TRBV21-1 is annotated as a pseudogene. The CDR3 is 17 residues long. The CDR3 here is CASSQTGEAPGANVLTF. DNA of the CDR3: TGTGCCAGCAGCCAAACGGGGGAAGCTCCTGGGGCCAACGTCCTGACTTTC.

J is TRBJ1-2 and V is TRBV19, with 10 bases matching TRBD1. The germline CDR1 and CDR2 sequences are LNHDA and SQIVND (reference sequence). The CDR3 consists of 14 residues. The junction had 3 bases not matched to a gene; V was cut back by 4 bases and J by 4 bases. CDR3 region: CASSRRDRGYGYTF. The CDR3 region has the DNA TGTGCCAGTAGTAGAAGGGACAGGGGCTATGGCTACACCTTC.

A few counts support this clone. This chain joins TRBV10-3 and TRBJ2-7; 7 bases align to TRBD1. Germline lookup yields CDR1 ENHRY and CDR2 SYGVKD. Losses at the gene ends were 11 bases for V and 5 bases for J; bases not matched to a gene: 9. The length of the CDR3 is 12 residues. CDR3: CASREQGNEQYF. CDR3 coding DNA: TGTGCCTCTCGGGAACAGGGGAACGAGCAGTACTTC.

The V gene is TRBV28, the J gene TRBJ2-1; D call uncertain. With 7 bases removed from V and 3 bases from J, the gap between germline ends came to 10 bases. The germline CDR1 and CDR2 sequences are MDHEN and SYDVKM. The CDR3 has 13 amino acids. The DNA for the CDR3 is TGTGCCAGCACCACTGGGTTCTACAATGAGCAGTTCTTC. Translation gives CASTTGFYNEQFF.

The chain combines TRBV4-3 with TRBJ2-1, with D perhaps matching TRBD1 or TRBD2 (5 bases each). This CDR3 has 20 amino acids. Trimming shortened V by 0 bases and J by 2 bases, and 23 bases separated the two germline ends. Germline CDR1 is LGHNA and CDR2 is YSLEER. The CDR3 protein is CASSQESGRRFVWTYNEQFF. The CDR3 DNA is TGCGCCAGCAGCCAAGAATCGGGACGGAGGTTCGTGTGGACCTACAATGAGCAGTTCTTC.

This clone was observed a handful of times. This chain connects TRBV3-1 (or the pseudogene TRBV3-2) to TRBJ1-1; 8 bases map to TRBD1. This CDR3 is 14 amino acids long. CDR1 is LGHDT and CDR2 is YNNKEL in the germline V gene (reference sequence). V lost 2 bases and J lost 4; bases outside the gene matches: 3. CDR3 nucleotides: TGTGCCAGCAGCCAAACAACAGGGGGCACTGAAGCTTTCTTT. This translates into CASSQTTGGTEAFF.

This chain uses TRBV30 with TRBJ1-5; maybe TRBD1 (6 bases). CDR1 is GTSNPN and CDR2 is SVGIG in the germline V gene (reference sequence). There are 13 residues in the CDR3. The ends were cut back, 0 bases at V and 6 bases at J, with 9 bases in the middle. The CDR3 reads CAWSVQGRQPQHF. As DNA, the CDR3 is TGTGCCTGGAGTGTACAGGGTCGTCAGCCCCAGCATTTT.

The rearrangement joins TRBV18 to TRBJ1-5; 11 nucleotides line up with TRBD1. This CDR3 has 16 residues. Germline CDR1 KGHSH, CDR2 LQKENI. V was pared by 3 bases and J by 7 bases, with 8 bases of the junction left unmatched. The CDR3 loop reads CASSPLGQGAGQPQHF. The DNA for the CDR3 is TGTGCCAGCTCACCCCTTGGACAGGGGGCGGGACAGCCCCAGCATTTT. The full variable domain, completed using reference TRBV18 and TRBJ1-5, is NAGVMQNPRHLVRRRGQEARLRCSPMKGHSHVYWYRQLPEEGLKFMVYLQKENIIDESGMPKERFSAEFPKEGPSILRIQQVVRGDSAAYFCASSPLGQGAGQPQHFGDGTRLSIL.

The CDR3 DNA follows: TGTGCCAGCAGTTTGAACAGGAACACCGGGGAGCTGTTTTTT. Translated, it gives CASSLNRNTGELFF. The chain joins TRBV27 to TRBJ2-2; no definite D call. The V and J ends lost 3 bases and 1 base respectively, with 6 bases between them. The length of the CDR3 is 14 residues. Germline CDR1 is MNHEY and CDR2 is SMNVEV (reference sequence).

The chain uses TRBV2 and TRBJ1-1; D gene uncertain. Germline-derived CDR1 and CDR2 are SNHLY and FYNNEI. The V and J ends lost 4 bases and 2 bases respectively, with 8 bases between them. The CDR3 sequence is 13 residues long. CDR3 in amino acids: CASSAEVNTEAFF. CDR3 nucleotides: TGTGCCAGCAGTGCGGAGGTCAACACTGAAGCTTTCTTT.

This clone occurred a few times. The V call is TRBV6-5, the J call TRBJ1-1, with D possibly matching TRBD1 (6 bases). Germline V CDR1 and CDR2: MNHEY, SVGAGI. This CDR3 region has 14 residues. Trimming pared 6 bases from V and 0 bases from J, leaving 11 bases between. The CDR3 is CASRDSNLNTEAFF. The CDR3 DNA reads as TGTGCCAGCAGGGACAGTAACCTGAACACTGAAGCTTTCTTT.

The V call is TRBV3-1 (or the pseudogene TRBV3-2), the J call TRBJ1-2, with D hard to call. There are 14 residues in the CDR3. Per germline, CDR1 LGHDT and CDR2 YNNKEL (reference sequence). V was cut by 4 bases and J by 7 bases, with 16 bases left in between. In DNA, the CDR3 is TGTGCCAGCAGCCGGGAGGTCTCCGCCCGTGGCTACACCTTC. This encodes CASSREVSARGYTF.

The CDR3 nucleotides are TGTGCTAGTGGAGAAAGGGGGGGGCCCCAGCATTTT. Translated: CASGERGGPQHF. V gene TRBV12-5 combines with J gene TRBJ1-5, with D possibly matching TRBD1 (6 bases). Germline V CDR1 and CDR2: LGHNT, FRNRAP. This CDR3 is 12 amino acids long. Trimming removed 6 bases from V and 9 bases from J, with 12 bases in between.

The sample holds a few counts of this clone. This sequence joins TRBV7-3 and TRBJ2-5, with D unresolved. The V end was cut by 2 bases, the J end by 5 bases, with 15 bases between. The V gene's germline CDR1 is SGHTA and CDR2 FQGTGA. This CDR3 region has 15 residues. CDR3 DNA sequence: TGTGCCAGCAGCTTAGCGTACTCCCCTTCGGAGACCCAGTACTTC. This gives the protein CASSLAYSPSETQYF. Filled out from reference TRBV7-3 and TRBJ2-5, the complete variable domain reads GAGVSQTPSNKVTEKGKYVELRCDPISGHTALYWYRQSLGQGPEFLIYFQGTGAADDSGLPNDRFFAVRPEGSVSTLKIQRTERGDSAVYLCASSLAYSPSETQYFGPGTRLLVL.